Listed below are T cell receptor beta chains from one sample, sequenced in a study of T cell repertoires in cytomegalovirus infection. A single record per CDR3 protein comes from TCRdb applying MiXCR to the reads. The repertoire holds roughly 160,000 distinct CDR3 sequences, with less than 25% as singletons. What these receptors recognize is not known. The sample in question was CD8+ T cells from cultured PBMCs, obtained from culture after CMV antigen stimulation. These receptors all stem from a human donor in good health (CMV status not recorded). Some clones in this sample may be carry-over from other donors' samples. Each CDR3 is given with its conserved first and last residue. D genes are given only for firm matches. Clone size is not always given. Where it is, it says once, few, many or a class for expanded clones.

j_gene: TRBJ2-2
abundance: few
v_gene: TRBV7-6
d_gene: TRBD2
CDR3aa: CASSFLLPGLASENTGELFF
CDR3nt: TGTGCCAGCAGCTTCCTATTACCGGGACTAGCTTCTGAAAACACCGGGGAGCTGTTTTTT

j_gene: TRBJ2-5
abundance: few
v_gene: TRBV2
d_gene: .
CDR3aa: CASSEEKGPQETQYF
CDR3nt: TGTGCCAGCAGTGAGGAAAAGGGCCCCCAAGAGACCCAGTACTTC

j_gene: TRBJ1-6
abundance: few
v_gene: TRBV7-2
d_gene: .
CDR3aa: CASGTLGSMNSPLHF
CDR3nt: TGTGCCAGCGGGACCCTGGGCAGTATGAATTCACCCCTCCACTTT

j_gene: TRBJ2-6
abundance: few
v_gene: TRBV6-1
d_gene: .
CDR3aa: CASSEIGSGANVLTF
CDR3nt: TGTGCCAGCAGTGAAATTGGCTCTGGGGCCAACGTCCTGACTTTC

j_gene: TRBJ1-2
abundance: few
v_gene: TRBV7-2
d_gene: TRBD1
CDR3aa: CASSPDRAYGYTF
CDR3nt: TGTGCCAGCAGCCCCGACAGGGCCTATGGCTACACCTTC

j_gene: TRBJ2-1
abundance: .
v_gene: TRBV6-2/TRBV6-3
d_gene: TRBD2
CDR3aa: CASSYIQGLAGGQGVDEFF
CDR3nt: TGTGCCAGCAGTTACATCCAAGGACTAGCGGGGGGGCAGGGGGTAGACGAGTTCTTC

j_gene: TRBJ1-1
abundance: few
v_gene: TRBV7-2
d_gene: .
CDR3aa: CASSFISAAGGNTEAFF
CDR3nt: TGTGCCAGCAGCTTCATCTCTGCGGCGGGGGGAAACACTGAAGCTTTCTTT

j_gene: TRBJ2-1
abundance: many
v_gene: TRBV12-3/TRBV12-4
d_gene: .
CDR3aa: CASTTGEGEQFF
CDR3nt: TGTGCCAGCACTACAGGAGAGGGTGAGCAGTTCTTC

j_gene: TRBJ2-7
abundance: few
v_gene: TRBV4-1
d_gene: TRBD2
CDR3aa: CASSLGTSGTYEQYF
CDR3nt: TGCGCCAGCAGCCTCGGGACTAGCGGTACCTACGAGCAGTACTTC

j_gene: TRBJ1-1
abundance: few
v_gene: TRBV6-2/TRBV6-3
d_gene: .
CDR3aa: CASSSIQPGNTEAFF
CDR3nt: TGTGCCAGCAGTTCCATCCAGCCGGGGAACACTGAAGCTTTCTTT

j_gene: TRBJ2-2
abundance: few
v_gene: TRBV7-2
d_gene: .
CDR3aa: CASSTRADTGELFF
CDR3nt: TGTGCCAGCAGCACCAGAGCGGACACCGGGGAGCTGTTTTTT

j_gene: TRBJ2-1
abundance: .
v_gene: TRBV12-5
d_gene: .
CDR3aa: CASGQPTRVISSYNEQFF
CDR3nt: TGTGCTAGTGGTCAACCAACTAGAGTTATTAGCTCCTACAATGAGCAGTTCTTC

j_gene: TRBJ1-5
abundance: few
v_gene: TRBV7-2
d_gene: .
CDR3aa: CASSLERLGDQPQHF
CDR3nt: TGTGCCAGCAGCTTAGAGAGGTTGGGTGATCAGCCCCAGCATTTT

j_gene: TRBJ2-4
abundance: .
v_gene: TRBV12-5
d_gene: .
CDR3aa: CASGLDPRIGKRPKNIQYF
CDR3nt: TGTGCTAGTGGTTTGGATCCCCGGATTGGTAAAAGGCCCAAAAACATTCAGTACTTC

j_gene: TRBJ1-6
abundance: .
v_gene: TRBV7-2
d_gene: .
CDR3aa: CASSLGGKGGHYNSPLHF
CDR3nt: TGTGCCAGCAGCTTAGGGGGTAAGGGGGGGCACTATAATTCACCCCTCCACTTT

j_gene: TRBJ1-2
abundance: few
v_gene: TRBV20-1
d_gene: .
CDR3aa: CSARASGGGYTF
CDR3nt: TGCAGTGCTAGAGCCTCAGGTGGTGGCTACACCTTC

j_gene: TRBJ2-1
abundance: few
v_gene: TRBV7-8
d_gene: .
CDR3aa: CASSSDTSSYNEQFF
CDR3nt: TGTGCCAGCAGCTCCGACACTAGCTCCTACAATGAGCAGTTCTTC

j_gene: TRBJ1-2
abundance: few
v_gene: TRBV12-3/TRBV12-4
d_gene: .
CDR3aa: CASSGGAQGGYTF
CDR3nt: TGTGCCAGCAGTGGAGGGGCACAGGGTGGCTACACCTTC

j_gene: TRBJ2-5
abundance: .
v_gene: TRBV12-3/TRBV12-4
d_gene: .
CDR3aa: CASSLIGETQYF
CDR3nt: TGTGCCAGCAGTTTAATAGGAGAGACCCAGTACTTC

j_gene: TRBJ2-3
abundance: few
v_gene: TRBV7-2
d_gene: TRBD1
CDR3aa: CASSLRDRSTDTQYF
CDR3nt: TGTGCCAGCAGCCTCCGGGACAGAAGCACAGATACGCAGTATTTT

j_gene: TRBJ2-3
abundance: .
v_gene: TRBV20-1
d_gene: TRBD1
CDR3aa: CSASRTGVIPDTQYF
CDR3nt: TGCAGTGCTAGTAGGACAGGGGTGATCCCAGATACGCAGTATTTT

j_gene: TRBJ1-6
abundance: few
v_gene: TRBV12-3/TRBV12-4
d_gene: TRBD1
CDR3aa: CASSQTGGGSPLHF
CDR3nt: TGTGCCAGCAGTCAAACAGGGGGAGGCTCACCCCTCCACTTT

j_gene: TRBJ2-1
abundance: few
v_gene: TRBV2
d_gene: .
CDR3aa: CASSEGSDFSSYNEQFF
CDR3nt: TGTGCCAGCAGTGAAGGGTCGGACTTTAGCTCCTACAATGAGCAGTTCTTC

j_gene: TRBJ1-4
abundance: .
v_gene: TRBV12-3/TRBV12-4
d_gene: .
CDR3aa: CASSGIYRDSYGERKLFF
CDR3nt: TGTGCCAGCAGTGGAATCTACAGGGACTCTTATGGAGAGAGGAAACTGTTTTTT

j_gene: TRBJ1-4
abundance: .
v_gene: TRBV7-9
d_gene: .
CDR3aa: CASSLSGDGNEKLFF
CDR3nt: TGTGCCAGCAGCTTATCGGGAGACGGAAATGAAAAACTGTTTTTT

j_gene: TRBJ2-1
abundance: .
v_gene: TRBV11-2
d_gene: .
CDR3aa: CASSSNQGPRYNEQFF
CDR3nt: TGTGCCAGCAGCTCGAATCAAGGACCGCGCTACAATGAGCAGTTCTTC

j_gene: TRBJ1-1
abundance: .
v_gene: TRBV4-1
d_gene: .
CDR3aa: CASSQPAGRAEAFF
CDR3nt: TGTGCCAGCAGCCAACCAGCAGGGAGGGCTGAAGCTTTCTTT

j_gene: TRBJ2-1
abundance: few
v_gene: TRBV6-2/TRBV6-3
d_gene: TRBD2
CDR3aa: CASSYRSGENYNEQFF
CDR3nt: TGTGCCAGCAGTTACCGTAGCGGGGAGAACTACAATGAGCAGTTCTTC

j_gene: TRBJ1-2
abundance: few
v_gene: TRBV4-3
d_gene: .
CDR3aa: CASSQVTGNYGYTF
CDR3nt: TGCGCCAGCAGCCAAGTTACAGGGAACTATGGCTACACCTTC

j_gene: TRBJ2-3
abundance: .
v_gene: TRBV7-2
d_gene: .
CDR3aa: CASSLVGGGPDTQYF
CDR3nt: TGTGCCAGCAGCTTAGTTGGGGGGGGCCCAGATACGCAGTATTTT

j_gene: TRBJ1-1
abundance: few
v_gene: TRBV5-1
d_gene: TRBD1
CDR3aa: CASSWEQGMTEAFF
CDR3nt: TGCGCCAGCAGCTGGGAACAGGGGATGACTGAAGCTTTCTTT